The clone carrying this TCR beta chain appeared many times. These data are taken from a study of molecular identifiers for immune sequencing clone quantification. From germline, CDR1 is SQVTM and CDR2 ANQGSEA. The CDR3 has 13 residues. V lost 6 bases to trimming and J lost 5 bases, with 16 bases between them. TCRdb processed the PCR reads anew with MiXCR; each CDR3 protein has one entry. The table has more than 250,000 distinct CDR3 sequences, about a fifth seen once; the top ten hold roughly 0.8%. The receptor's source is a human donor in good health. Some libraries in this study had Jurkat cell RNA spiked in. The V gene is TRBV29-1, the J gene TRBJ1-1; D call uncertain. The sequencing input was naive CD8+ T cells from blood, with Jurkat cell RNA spiked in. Subset specified: FACS-sorted CD8+CD4-CCR7+CD45RA+ naive T cells. CDR3 DNA: TGCAGCGTCGAGCGTCCGGGCTCAACTGAAGCTTTCTTT. Protein: CSVERPGSTEAFF.